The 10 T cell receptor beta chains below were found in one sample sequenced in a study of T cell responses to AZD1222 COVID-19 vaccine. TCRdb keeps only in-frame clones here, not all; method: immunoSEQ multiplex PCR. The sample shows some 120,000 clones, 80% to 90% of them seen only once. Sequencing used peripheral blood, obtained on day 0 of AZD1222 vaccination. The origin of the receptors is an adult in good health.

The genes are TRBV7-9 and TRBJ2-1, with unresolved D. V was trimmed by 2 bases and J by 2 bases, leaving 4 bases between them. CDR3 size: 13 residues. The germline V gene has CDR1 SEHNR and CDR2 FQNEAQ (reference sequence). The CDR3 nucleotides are TGTGCCAGCAGCTTAAACACCTACAATGAGCAGTTCTTC. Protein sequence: CASSLNTYNEQFF.

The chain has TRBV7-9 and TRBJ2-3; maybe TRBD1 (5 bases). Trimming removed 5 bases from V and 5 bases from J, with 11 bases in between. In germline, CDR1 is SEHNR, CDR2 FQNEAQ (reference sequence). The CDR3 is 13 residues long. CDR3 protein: CASSHRSLDTQYF. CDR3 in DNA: TGTGCCAGCAGCCACAGGAGTTTAGATACGCAGTATTTT. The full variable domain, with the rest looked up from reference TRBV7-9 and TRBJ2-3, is DTGVSQNPRHKITKRGQNVTFRCDPISEHNRLYWYRQTLGQGPEFLTYFQNEAQLEKSRLLSDRFSAERPKGSFSTLEIQRTEQGDSAMYLCASSHRSLDTQYFGPGTRLTVL.

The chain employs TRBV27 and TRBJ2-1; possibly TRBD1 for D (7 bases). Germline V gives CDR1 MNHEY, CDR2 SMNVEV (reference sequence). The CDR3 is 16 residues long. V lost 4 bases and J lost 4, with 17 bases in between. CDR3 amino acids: CASSSAGQRFYNEQFF. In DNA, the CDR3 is TGTGCCAGCAGTTCGGCGGGACAGCGCTTTTACAATGAGCAGTTCTTC.

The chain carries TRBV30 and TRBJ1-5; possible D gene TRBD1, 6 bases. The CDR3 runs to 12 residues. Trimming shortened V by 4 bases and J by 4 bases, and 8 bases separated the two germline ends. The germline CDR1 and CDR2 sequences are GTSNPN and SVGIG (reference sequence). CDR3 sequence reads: CAWTQGNQPQHF. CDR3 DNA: TGTGCCTGGACCCAGGGGAATCAGCCCCAGCATTTT.

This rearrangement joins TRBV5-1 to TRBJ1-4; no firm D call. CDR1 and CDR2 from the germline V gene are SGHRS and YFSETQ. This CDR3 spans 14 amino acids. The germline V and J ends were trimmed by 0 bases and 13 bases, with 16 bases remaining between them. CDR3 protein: CASSLDRGPIRLFF. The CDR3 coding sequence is TGCGCCAGCAGCTTGGACAGAGGGCCCATTCGACTGTTTTTT.

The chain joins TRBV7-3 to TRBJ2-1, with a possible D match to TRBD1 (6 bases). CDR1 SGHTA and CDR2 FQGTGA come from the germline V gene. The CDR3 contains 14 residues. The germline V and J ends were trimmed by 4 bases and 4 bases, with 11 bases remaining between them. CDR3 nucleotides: TGTGCCAGCAGCTCCTCCGGACAGTACAATGAGCAGTTCTTC. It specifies CASSSSGQYNEQFF.

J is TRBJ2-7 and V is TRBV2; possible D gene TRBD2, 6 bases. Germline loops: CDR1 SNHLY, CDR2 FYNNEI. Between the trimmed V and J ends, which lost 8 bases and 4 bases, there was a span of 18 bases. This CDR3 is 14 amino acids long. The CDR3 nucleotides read TGTGCCAGCTTTTACCACTCTGGGGGGTACGAGCAGTACTTC. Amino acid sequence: CASFYHSGGYEQYF. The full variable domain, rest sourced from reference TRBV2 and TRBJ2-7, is EPEVTQTPSHQVTQMGQEVILRCVPISNHLYFYWYRQILGQKVEFLVSFYNNEISEKSEIFDDQFSVERPDGSNFTLKIRSTKLEDSAMYFCASFYHSGGYEQYFGPGTRLTVT.

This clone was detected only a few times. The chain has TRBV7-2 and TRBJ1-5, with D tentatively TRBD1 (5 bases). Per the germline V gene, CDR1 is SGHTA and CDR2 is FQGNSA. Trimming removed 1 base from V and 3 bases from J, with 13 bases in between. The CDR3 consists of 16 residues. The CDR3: CASSLGDRQFNQPQHF. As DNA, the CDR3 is TGTGCCAGCAGCTTAGGAGACCGACAGTTCAATCAGCCCCAGCATTTT.

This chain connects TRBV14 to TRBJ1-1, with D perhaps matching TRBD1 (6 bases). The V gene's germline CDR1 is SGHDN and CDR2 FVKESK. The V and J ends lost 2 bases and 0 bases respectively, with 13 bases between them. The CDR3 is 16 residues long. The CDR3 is CASSQKRGTMNTEAFF. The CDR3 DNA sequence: TGTGCCAGCAGCCAAAAAAGGGGGACAATGAACACTGAAGCTTTCTTT.

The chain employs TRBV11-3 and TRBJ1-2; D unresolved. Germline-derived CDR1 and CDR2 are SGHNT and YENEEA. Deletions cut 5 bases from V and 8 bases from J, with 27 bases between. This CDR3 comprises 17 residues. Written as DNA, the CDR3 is TGTGCCAGCAGCCCGCGGGAGATCGAGAGCAGCGGGGAGGGCTACACCTTC. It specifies CASSPREIESSGEGYTF.